This entry concerns a single T cell receptor (beta chain). What it binds is not known. The entry originates in a study of cytotoxic CD8 clonotypes in ibrutinib-treated CLL. Whole-study results and caveats: Upon ibrutinib response clonality rose, and upon progression it fell back toward baseline. Sustained-remission and progressing patients had different sampling times. At baseline, clonality was higher than in age-matched healthy donors and correlated with CD8+ counts. Public clonotypes (which were uncommon) either contracted or remained stable on treatment.

Sequencing was performed with immunoSEQ multiplex PCR; in TCRdb, only in-frame clones are kept and a portion is missing. The table lists 60,000 to 65,000 clones, 57% of them singletons, with roughly 14% in the top ten. The CDR3 is made up of 13 amino acids. V was shortened by 6 bases and J by 6 bases, with 12 bases between the two germline ends. CDR1 is LNHDA, CDR2 SQIVND, per germline (reference sequence). Sequencing used PBMCs, obtained after 12 months of ibrutinib treatment. The V and J genes are TRBV19 and TRBJ2-4, with D unresolved. This TCR derives from a human donor with chronic lymphocytic leukemia. CDR3 sequence: CASRKEVSNIQYF. In DNA, the CDR3 is TGTGCCAGTAGGAAGGAAGTTTCAAACATTCAGTACTTC.